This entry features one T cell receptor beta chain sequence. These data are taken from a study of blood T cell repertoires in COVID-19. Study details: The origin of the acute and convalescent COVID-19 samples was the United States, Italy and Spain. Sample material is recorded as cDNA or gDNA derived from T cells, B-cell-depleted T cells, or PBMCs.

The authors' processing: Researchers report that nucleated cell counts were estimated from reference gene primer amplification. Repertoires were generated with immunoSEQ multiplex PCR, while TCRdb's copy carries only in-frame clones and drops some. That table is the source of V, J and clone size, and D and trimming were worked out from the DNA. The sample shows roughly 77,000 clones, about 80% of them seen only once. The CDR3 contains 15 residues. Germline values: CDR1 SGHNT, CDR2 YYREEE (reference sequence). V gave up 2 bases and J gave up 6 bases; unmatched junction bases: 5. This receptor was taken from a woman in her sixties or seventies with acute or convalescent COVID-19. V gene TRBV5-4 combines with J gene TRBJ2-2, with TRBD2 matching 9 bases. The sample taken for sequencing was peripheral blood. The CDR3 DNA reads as TGTGCCAGCAGCTTAGGCATAGCGGGGGCCGGGGAGCTGTTTTTT. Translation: CASSLGIAGAGELFF.